This T cell receptor (beta chain) was found in a study of regulatory T cells in long-lasting Graves disease. Study-wide results and limits: Favored usage of TRBV28, TRBJ1-2 and TRBJ2-5 was recorded in persistent disease.

The CDR3 length is 13 residues. V was clipped by 6 bases and J by 5 bases, with 13 bases between them. Germline loops: CDR1 MNHNS, CDR2 SASEGT. Time point here: newly diagnosed GD, antithyroid drugs for less than 3 months. PBMC RNA served as the TCR library source. HTBI primers from iRepertoire and Arm-PCR of CDR3 regions yielded the TCR beta libraries. TCRdb reanalysed the multiplex PCR reads using MiXCR and keeps one entry per CDR3 protein. The table records fewer than 500,000 distinct CDR3 sequences, about 16% of them present only once. Concerning this clonotype itself: Its antigen is unidentified.

Separately, the same data were catalogued under a study of T cells in Graves' hyperthyroidism and ophthalmopathy. That publication notes: Median prediction lead before ophthalmopathy onset was 5 to 7.5 months with the model.

The receptor was derived from a man aged 35 to 55 with Graves disease. This rearrangement joins TRBV6-1 to TRBJ2-5; tentative D call: TRBD2 (5 bases). This material consisted of peripheral blood mononuclear cells (PBMCs), taken at new diagnosis, from a patient treated with antithyroid drugs. The CDR3 loop is CASREAGRETQYF. The CDR3 DNA is TGTGCCAGCAGGGAGGCTGGTCGGGAGACCCAGTACTTC.